This T cell receptor beta chain was documented in a study of blood T cell repertoires in COVID-19. The germline gives CDR1 SGHVS, CDR2 FQNEAQ. V lost 5 bases and J 0 bases, leaving 11 bases between the germline ends. CDR3 size: 15 residues. Sequencing used immunoSEQ multiplex PCR; TCRdb keeps in-frame clones, though not all of them. The repertoire holds over 25,000 clones, with roughly 90% as singletons. This sequence joins TRBV7-8 and TRBJ1-3; D might be TRBD1 (6 bases). The source material was peripheral blood. This sequence was found in a man aged 70-80 years with active or convalescent COVID-19. The CDR3 sequence is CASSLGQLSGNTIYF. CDR3 coding DNA: TGTGCCAGCAGCCTGGGACAACTCTCTGGAAACACCATATATTTT. The whole variable domain, filled in from reference TRBV7-8 and TRBJ1-3, reads GAGVSQSPRYKVAKRGQDVALRCDPISGHVSLFWYQQALGQGPEFLTYFQNEAQLDKSGLPSDRFFAERPEGSVSTLKIQRTQQEDSAVYLCASSLGQLSGNTIYFGEGSWLTVV.